This entry describes one T cell receptor (beta chain). The antigen remains unidentified. The data were taken from a study of a mutant IDH1 vaccine in newly diagnosed glioma. On the study more broadly: Among treated patients, approximately 62% were male and around 38% female, and mean age was around 40 years. Patients arrived already treated with radiotherapy, temozolomide, or both, most having had both.

The CDR3 loop spans 12 amino acids. CDR1 and CDR2 from the germline V gene are SGHAT and FQNNGV. The germline V and J ends were trimmed by 6 bases and 4 bases, with 9 bases remaining between them. The sample's time point: baseline, week 1 (first vaccination visit). As to treatment: pre-vaccination baseline after standard-of-care therapy. New IDH1-mutant, ATRX-lost WHO grade 3 or 4 astrocytomas occurred in donors. Measured with immunoSEQ multiplex PCR; TCRdb has only the in-frame clones, and not every one. The sample lists roughly 32,000 clones; 60% to 85% were seen once. Overall study results and limits: Changes in top peripheral clonotypes did not appear linked to pseudoprogression.

This specimen consisted of peripheral blood mononuclear cells (PBMCs), obtained from a glioma patient treated with radiotherapy, temozolomide or both. This chain joins TRBV11-2 and TRBJ2-5; D is ambiguous. This TCR came from a man aged 50 to 60 with glioma. Some clones in this sample may be carry-over from other donors' samples. The DNA for the CDR3 is TGTGCCAGCAGTAGGGCAGGAGAGACCCAGTACTTC. As protein: CASSRAGETQYF.